Listed below are T cell receptor beta chains from one sample, sequenced in a study of shared clonotypes between healthy human individuals. Only in-frame clones appear in the TCRdb table, and some are missing; sequencing was by immunoSEQ multiplex PCR. The table includes more than 2 million clones, over 85% detected once. The specimen sequenced was naive CD4+ T cells sorted from blood. Receptor source: a man in his late teens or twenties in good health. Both conserved end residues are part of each CDR3. Clone size, where shown, is once, few, many, or a class for clones that have expanded.

CDR3 length: 13
V gene: TRBV10-2
J gene: TRBJ2-3
clone size: once
CDR3 protein: CASPPDGTDTQYF

CDR3 length: 12
V gene: TRBV25-1
J gene: TRBJ2-7
clone size: -
CDR3 protein: CASKDSSGEQYF

CDR3 length: 15
V gene: TRBV21-1
J gene: TRBJ2-2
clone size: once
CDR3 protein: CASSKVNTHPGELFF

CDR3 length: 12
V gene: TRBV2
J gene: TRBJ2-3
clone size: -
CDR3 protein: CASSSGSDTQYF

CDR3 length: 14
V gene: TRBV5-1
J gene: TRBJ1-6
clone size: -
CDR3 protein: CASSMGQDNSPLHF

CDR3 length: 14
V gene: TRBV18
J gene: TRBJ2-7
clone size: once
CDR3 protein: CASSPGQGTREQYF

CDR3 length: 14
V gene: TRBV14
J gene: TRBJ1-1
clone size: -
CDR3 protein: CASSHRGLYTEAFF

CDR3 length: 11
V gene: TRBV11-2
J gene: TRBJ2-3
clone size: -
CDR3 protein: CASSSPDTQYF

CDR3 length: 15
V gene: TRBV28
J gene: TRBJ2-7
clone size: -
CDR3 protein: CASSLIGQGSYEQYF

CDR3 length: 16
V gene: TRBV7-9
J gene: TRBJ2-2
clone size: -
CDR3 protein: CASSLVWGANTGELFF

CDR3 length: 16
V gene: TRBV30
J gene: TRBJ2-1
clone size: -
CDR3 protein: CAWSVGRTSSYNEQFF

CDR3 length: 16
V gene: TRBV7-9
J gene: TRBJ1-5
clone size: -
CDR3 protein: CASSLSGVHSNQPQHF

CDR3 length: 12
V gene: TRBV28
J gene: TRBJ1-1
clone size: -
CDR3 protein: CASSFAGREAFF

CDR3 length: 14
V gene: TRBV30
J gene: TRBJ2-7
clone size: -
CDR3 protein: CAWSVPSSTYEQYF

CDR3 length: 15
V gene: TRBV18
J gene: TRBJ2-3
clone size: -
CDR3 protein: CASSPRGGSTDTQYF

CDR3 length: 14
V gene: TRBV19
J gene: TRBJ1-2
clone size: -
CDR3 protein: CASSMATTIGGYTF